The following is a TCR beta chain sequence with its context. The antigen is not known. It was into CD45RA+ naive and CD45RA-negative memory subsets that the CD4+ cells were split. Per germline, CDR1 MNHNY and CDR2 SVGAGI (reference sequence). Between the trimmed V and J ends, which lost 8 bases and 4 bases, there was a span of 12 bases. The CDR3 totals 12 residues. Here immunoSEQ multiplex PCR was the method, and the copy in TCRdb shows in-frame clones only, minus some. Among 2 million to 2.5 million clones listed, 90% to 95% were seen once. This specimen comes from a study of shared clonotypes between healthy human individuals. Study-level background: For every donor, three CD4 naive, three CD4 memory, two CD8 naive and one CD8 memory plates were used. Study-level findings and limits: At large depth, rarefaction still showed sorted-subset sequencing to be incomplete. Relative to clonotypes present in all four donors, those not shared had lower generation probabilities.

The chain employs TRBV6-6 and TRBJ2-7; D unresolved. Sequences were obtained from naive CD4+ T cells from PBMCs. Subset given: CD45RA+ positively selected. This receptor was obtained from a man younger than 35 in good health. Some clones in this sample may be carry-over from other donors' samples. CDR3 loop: CASSKAGYEQYF. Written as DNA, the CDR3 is TGTGCCAGCTCGAAGGCCGGATACGAGCAGTACTTC.